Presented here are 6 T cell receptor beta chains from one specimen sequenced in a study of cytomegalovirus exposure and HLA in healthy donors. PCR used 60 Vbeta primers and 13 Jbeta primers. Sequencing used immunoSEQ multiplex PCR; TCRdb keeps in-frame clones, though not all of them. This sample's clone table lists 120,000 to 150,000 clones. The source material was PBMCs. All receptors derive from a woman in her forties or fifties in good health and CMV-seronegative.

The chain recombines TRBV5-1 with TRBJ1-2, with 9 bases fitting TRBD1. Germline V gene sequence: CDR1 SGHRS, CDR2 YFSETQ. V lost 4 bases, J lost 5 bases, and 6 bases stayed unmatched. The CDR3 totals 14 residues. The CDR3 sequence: CASSPGQGSYGYTF. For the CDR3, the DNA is TGCGCCAGCAGCCCGGGACAGGGTAGTTATGGCTACACCTTC.

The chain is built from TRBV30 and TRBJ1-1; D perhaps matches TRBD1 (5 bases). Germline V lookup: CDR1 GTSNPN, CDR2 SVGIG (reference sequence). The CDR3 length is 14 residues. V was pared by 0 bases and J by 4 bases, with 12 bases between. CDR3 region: CAWSVRPGGTEAFF. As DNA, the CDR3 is TGTGCCTGGAGTGTACGTCCCGGGGGCACTGAAGCTTTCTTT.

CDR3: CASSSTGVAGNTIYF. The CDR3 coding sequence is TGTGCCAGCAGCTCTACAGGGGTAGCTGGAAACACCATATATTTT. The chain recombines TRBV7-2 with TRBJ1-3; 7 bases align to TRBD1. The ends lost 4 bases at V and 2 bases at J; junction bases unmatched: 5. The CDR3 is made up of 15 amino acids. CDR1 SGHTA and CDR2 FQGNSA come from the germline V gene.

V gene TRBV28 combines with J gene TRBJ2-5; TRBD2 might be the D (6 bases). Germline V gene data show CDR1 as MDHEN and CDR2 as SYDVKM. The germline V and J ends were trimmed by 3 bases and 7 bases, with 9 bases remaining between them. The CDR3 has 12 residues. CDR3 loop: CASSLGGRTQYF. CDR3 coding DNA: TGTGCCAGCAGTTTGGGGGGACGGACCCAGTACTTC. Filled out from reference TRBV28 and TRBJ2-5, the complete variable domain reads DVKVTQSSRYLVKRTGEKVFLECVQDMDHENMFWYRQDPGLGLRLIYFSYDVKMKEKGDIPEGYSVSREKKERFSLILESASTNQTSMYLCASSLGGRTQYFGPGTRLLVL.

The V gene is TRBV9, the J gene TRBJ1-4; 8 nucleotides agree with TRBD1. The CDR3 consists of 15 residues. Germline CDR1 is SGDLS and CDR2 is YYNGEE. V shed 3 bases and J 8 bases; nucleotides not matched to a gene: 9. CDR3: CASSAETGAEEKLFF. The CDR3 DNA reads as TGTGCCAGCAGCGCCGAGACAGGGGCGGAGGAAAAACTGTTTTTT. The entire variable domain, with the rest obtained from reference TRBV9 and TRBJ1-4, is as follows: DSGVTQTPKHLITATGQRVTLRCSPRSGDLSVYWYQQSLDQGLQFLIQYYNGEERAKGNILERFSAQQFPDLHSELNLSSLELGDSALYFCASSAETGAEEKLFFGSGTQLSVL.

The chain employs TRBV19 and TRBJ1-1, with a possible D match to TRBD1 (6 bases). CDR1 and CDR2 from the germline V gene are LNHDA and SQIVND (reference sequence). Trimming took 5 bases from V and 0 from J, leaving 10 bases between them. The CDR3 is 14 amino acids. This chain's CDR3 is CASSWGHMNTEAFF. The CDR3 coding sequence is TGTGCCAGTAGTTGGGGACACATGAACACTGAAGCTTTCTTT.